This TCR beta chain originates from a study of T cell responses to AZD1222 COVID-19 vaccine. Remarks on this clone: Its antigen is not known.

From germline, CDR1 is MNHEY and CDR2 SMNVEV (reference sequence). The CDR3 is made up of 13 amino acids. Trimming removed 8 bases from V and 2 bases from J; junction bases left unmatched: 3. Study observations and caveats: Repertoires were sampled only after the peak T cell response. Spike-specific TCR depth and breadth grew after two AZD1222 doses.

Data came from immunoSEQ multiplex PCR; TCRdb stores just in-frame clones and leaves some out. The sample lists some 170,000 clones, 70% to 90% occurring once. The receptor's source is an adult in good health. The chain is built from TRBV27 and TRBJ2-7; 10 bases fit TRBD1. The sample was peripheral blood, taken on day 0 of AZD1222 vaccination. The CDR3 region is CASRTGGTYEQYF. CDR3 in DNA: TGTGCCAGCCGGACAGGGGGGACCTACGAGCAGTACTTC.